This paragraph reports one TCR beta chain. The sample comes from a study of shared T cell receptors in the human thymus. TCRdb keeps only in-frame clones here, not all; method: immunoSEQ multiplex PCR. The sample records hundreds of thousands of clones, just under 95% being singletons. Sequencing was performed on thymocytes. This receptor was identified in a human donor.

The CDR3: CATSRVQTQYF. In DNA, the CDR3 is TGTGCCACCAGCAGAGTACAGACCCAGTACTTC. The gene calls are TRBV15 and TRBJ2-5; D is ambiguous. The CDR3 is 11 residues long. Trimming shortened V by 1 base and J by 6 bases, and 3 bases separated the two germline ends. Looked up from germline, CDR1 is LNHNV and CDR2 is YYDKDF (reference sequence).